The clone carrying this T cell receptor beta chain was detected many times. Its antigen is currently unknown. Germline V gene sequence: CDR1 KGHSY, CDR2 FQNENV. The germline V and J ends were trimmed by 4 bases and 8 bases, with 14 bases remaining between them. This CDR3 comprises 14 residues. The sample comes from a study of molecular identifiers for immune sequencing clone quantification. Overall study context: Replicate RNA came from about 20,000 or 100,000 naive CD8 cells and was split five ways, and four parts were sequenced. General observations from the study: Clones carrying above 20 RNA copies accounted for over 98% of effector molecules, under 1% in naive cells.

One entry per CDR3 protein results from TCRdb running MiXCR on the PCR reads. The sample shows just under 650,000 distinct CDR3 sequences, about 20% of them seen only once. Sequenced sample: naive CD8+ T cells from blood, with Jurkat cell RNA spiked in. The sample's subset: FACS-sorted CD8+CD4-CCR7+CD45RA+ naive T cells. This TCR was sampled from a human donor in good health. Some libraries in this study had Jurkat cell RNA spiked in. This rearrangement joins TRBV16 to TRBJ1-4; tentative D call: TRBD1 (5 bases). CDR3 coding DNA: TGTGCCAGCAGCCGGGACGATTTGGAGGAAAAACTGTTTTTT. It specifies CASSRDDLEEKLFF.